This T cell receptor (beta chain) is drawn from a study of cytomegalovirus exposure and HLA in healthy donors. About this clone: Its antigen is currently unknown.

PCR employed 60 Vbeta and 13 Jbeta primers. Sequencing was performed with immunoSEQ multiplex PCR; in TCRdb, only in-frame clones are kept and a portion is missing. The sample lists tens of thousands of clones; nearly 80% were seen once. The study, taken as a whole, reports: It was reported in a later analysis that an Asian-associated ancestry cluster showed fewer N-insertions than the 666-donor mean.

Germline V CDR1 and CDR2: MDHEN, SYDVKM. V was clipped by 2 bases and J by 11 bases, with 12 bases between them. This CDR3 has 12 residues. This clonotype was obtained from a man aged 35-49 years in good health and CMV-seronegative. The sequenced sample consisted of PBMCs. The rearrangement uses TRBV28 and TRBJ1-1, with D maybe TRBD1 (6 bases). In DNA form, the CDR3 reads TGTGCCAGCAGTTTAACACAGGGTTCGGCTTTCTTT. The encoded protein is CASSLTQGSAFF.